The rows below give T cell receptor beta chains drawn from one sample of a study of cytomegalovirus exposure and HLA in healthy donors. Here immunoSEQ multiplex PCR was the method, and the copy in TCRdb shows in-frame clones only, minus some. The data contain 200,000 to 250,000 clones, more than 80% of them seen just once; the ten biggest clones take up roughly 3.1%. The sample comprised PBMCs. These TCRs come from a man aged 30-40 years in good health and CMV-seronegative. Both conserved end residues are part of each CDR3. The order of the fields is clone size, D gene, J gene, V gene, CDR3 DNA, CDR3 protein. A D gene is named only where the DNA matches it firmly. Clone size is shown for a subset of rows, as once, few, many or a class of expanded clone.

.	.	TRBJ2-1	TRBV4-1	TGCGCCAGCAGCATGGGTCCCAATACTAACTCCTACAATGAGCAGTTCTTC	CASSMGPNTNSYNEQFF
.	.	TRBJ2-7	TRBV7-9	TGTGCCAGCAGCCCACTTCTGGGCCCCTACGAGCAGTACTTC	CASSPLLGPYEQYF
.	.	TRBJ1-1	TRBV6-6	TGTGCCAGCAGCGAAGAAGGGGCAGGTAGCACTGAAGCTTTCTTT	CASSEEGAGSTEAFF
.	TRBD2	TRBJ2-1	TRBV7-2	TGTGCCAGCAGCGGTAGCGGGGGGGTCTCCTACAATGAGCAGTTCTTC	CASSGSGGVSYNEQFF
.	TRBD1	TRBJ1-2	TRBV23-1	TGCGCCAGCAGTCAATCGGGGACAGGGGACAATGGCTACACCTTC	CASSQSGTGDNGYTF
.	.	TRBJ2-2	TRBV15	TGTGCAACCCAGCAGAGTCGGGGAAACACCGGGGAGCTGTTTTTT	CATQQSRGNTGELFF
few	.	TRBJ2-7	TRBV5-4	TGTGCCAGCAGCTTGGACAGTTCCGAGCAGTACTTC	CASSLDSSEQYF
.	TRBD2	TRBJ2-3	TRBV4-1	TGCGCCAGCAGCCAAGATTTGAGAGCGGGGGGGCCTGATACGCAGTATTTT	CASSQDLRAGGPDTQYF
.	.	TRBJ2-2	TRBV11-2	TGTGCCAGCAGCTCCTACAGAGAGGGGAACACCGGGGAGCTGTTTTTT	CASSSYREGNTGELFF
.	.	TRBJ1-1	TRBV4-1	TGCGCCAGCAGCCAAGACCGGGGTACAGGGCTGAACACTGAAGCTTTCTTT	CASSQDRGTGLNTEAFF
.	.	TRBJ1-2	TRBV4-3	TGCGCCAGCAGCCAAGATCGGGGAAGCTATGGCTACACCTTC	CASSQDRGSYGYTF
.	.	TRBJ2-1	TRBV27	TGTGCCACTCGAGGCCACTCCTACAATGAGCAGTTCTTC	CATRGHSYNEQFF
.	TRBD1	TRBJ1-2	TRBV14	TGTGCCAGCAGCCCCCTCCCGACAGGGGGCGGCTACACCTTC	CASSPLPTGGGYTF
.	.	TRBJ1-4	TRBV5-1	TGCGCCAGCAGCTTGGCCTTCGGGGGTATTACTAATGAAAAACTGTTTTTT	CASSLAFGGITNEKLFF
.	TRBD1	TRBJ1-1	TRBV7-8	TGTGCCAGCAGCTTAGCGGGGGACAGGGTGTTGGCTTTCTTT	CASSLAGDRVLAFF
.	TRBD1	TRBJ1-5	TRBV5-1	TGCGCCAGCAGCCACTCGACAGGGGGTGATCAGCCCCAGCATTTT	CASSHSTGGDQPQHF
.	.	TRBJ2-2	TRBV6-6	TGTGCCAGCAGTTACTCGTCCCAGAACACCGGGGAGCTGTTTTTT	CASSYSSQNTGELFF
.	TRBD1	TRBJ1-2	TRBV10-3	TGTGCCATCACCGGACAGGGGGGTGGCTACACCTTC	CAITGQGGGYTF
.	.	TRBJ2-6	TRBV11-2	TGTGCCAGCAGCTTAACTGACGGTGGAGGGGCCAGCGTCCTGACTTTC	CASSLTDGGGASVLTF
.	TRBD2	TRBJ2-3	TRBV6-1	TGTGCCAGCAGGGAATACCCAGCGGGGATGCAGTATTTT	CASREYPAGMQYF
.	TRBD1	TRBJ2-3	TRBV4-3	TGCGCCAGCAGCCAAGGTGACAGGGCCGCAGATACGCAGTATTTT	CASSQGDRAADTQYF
.	.	TRBJ2-3	TRBV5-1	TGCGCCAGCAGCCCCCCCAGTGGGACTAGCACAGATACGCAGTATTTT	CASSPPSGTSTDTQYF
few	.	TRBJ1-2	TRBV6-5	TGTGCCAGCAGGAACGGGGGGGCTAACTATGGCTACACCTTC	CASRNGGANYGYTF
.	TRBD2	TRBJ2-5	TRBV14	TGTGCCAGCAGCCAATCATCTAGCGGGGGAATAAAACAAGAGACCCAGTACTTC	CASSQSSSGGIKQETQYF
few	.	TRBJ2-7	TRBV19	TGTGCCAGTAGTATAATTGCAGGGGAAAGCGAGCAGTACTTC	CASSIIAGESEQYF
.	.	TRBJ1-1	TRBV28	TGTGCCAGCAGTTACAAGGGGTCTGAAGCTTTCTTT	CASSYKGSEAFF
.	.	TRBJ2-2	TRBV4-2	TGTGCCAGCAGCCAAGACGGGGGTGGAGCAAACACCGGGGAGCTGTTTTTT	CASSQDGGGANTGELFF
once	TRBD1	TRBJ2-5	TRBV6-6	TGTGCCAGCAGATTTGGGACAGGGTCACATGCCCAGTACTTC	CASRFGTGSHAQYF
once	.	TRBJ2-3	TRBV1	TGCAGGCCAGAAAGGGGGACTAGCGGGGGGCGGAGCACAGATACGCAGTATTTT	CRPERGTSGGRSTDTQYF
.	TRBD1	TRBJ1-1	TRBV7-2	TGTGCCAGCAGCTCCGACAGGGTGGTTACTGAAGCTTTCTTT	CASSSDRVVTEAFF
.	.	TRBJ1-6	TRBV2	TGTGCCAGTAGGTCGCAGCCCATACGGAGTAATTCACCCCTCCACTTT	CASRSQPIRSNSPLHF
once	.	TRBJ1-1	TRBV5-5	TGTGCCAGCAGCTTGCAGCGGAACACTGAAGCTTTCTTT	CASSLQRNTEAFF
.	TRBD2	TRBJ2-7	TRBV4-1	TGCGCCAGCAGCCCCCAAGCGGGGGGCTTCAGCTCCTACGAGCAGTACTTC	CASSPQAGGFSSYEQYF
.	.	TRBJ2-1	TRBV5-8	TGTGCCAGCAGCTTGATTATCGGGGGGCTTAACTACAATGAGCAGTTCTTC	CASSLIIGGLNYNEQFF
.	.	TRBJ2-3	TRBV5-1	TGCGCCAGCAGCTTACAGGAAGTAACAGATACGCAGTATTTT	CASSLQEVTDTQYF
few	TRBD1	TRBJ1-6	TRBV28	TGTGCCAGCAGTTTAAGGACAGGGGTTTACTCACCCCTCCACTTT	CASSLRTGVYSPLHF
.	.	TRBJ1-1	TRBV27	TGTGCCAGCCCGTTGATTGGGAGCAACACTGAAGCTTTCTTT	CASPLIGSNTEAFF
once	TRBD2	TRBJ2-5	TRBV7-2	TGTGCCAAGAGCGGGGCGAACCAAGAGACCCAGTACTTC	CAKSGANQETQYF
once	TRBD1	TRBJ1-1	TRBV6-6	TGTGCCAGCAGTTACTCGAAGGGGACAGACACTGAAGCTTTCTTT	CASSYSKGTDTEAFF
.	TRBD2	TRBJ2-3	TRBV7-2	TGTGCCAGCAGCTTAGCGGCTAGCGGGGGCATTCGGCTTACAGATACGCAGTATTTT	CASSLAASGGIRLTDTQYF
.	.	TRBJ2-1	TRBV9	TGTGCCAGCAGCGTAGATCCGGGACTTTACAATGAGCAGTTCTTC	CASSVDPGLYNEQFF